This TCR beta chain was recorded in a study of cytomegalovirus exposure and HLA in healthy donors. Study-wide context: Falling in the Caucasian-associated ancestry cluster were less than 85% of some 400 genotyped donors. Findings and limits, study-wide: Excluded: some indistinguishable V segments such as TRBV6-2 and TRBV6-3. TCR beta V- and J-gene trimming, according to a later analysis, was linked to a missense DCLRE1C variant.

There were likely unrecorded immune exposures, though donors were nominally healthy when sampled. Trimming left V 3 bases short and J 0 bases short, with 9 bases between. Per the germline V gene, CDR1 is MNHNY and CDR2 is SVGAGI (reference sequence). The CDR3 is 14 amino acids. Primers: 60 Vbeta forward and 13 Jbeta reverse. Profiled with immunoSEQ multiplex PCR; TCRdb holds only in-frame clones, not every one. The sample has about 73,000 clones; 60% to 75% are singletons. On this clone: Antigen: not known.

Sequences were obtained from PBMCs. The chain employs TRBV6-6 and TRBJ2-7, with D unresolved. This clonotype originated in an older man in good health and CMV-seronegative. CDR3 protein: CASSYGQNSYEQYF. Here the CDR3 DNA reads TGTGCCAGCAGTTATGGGCAGAACTCCTACGAGCAGTACTTC.